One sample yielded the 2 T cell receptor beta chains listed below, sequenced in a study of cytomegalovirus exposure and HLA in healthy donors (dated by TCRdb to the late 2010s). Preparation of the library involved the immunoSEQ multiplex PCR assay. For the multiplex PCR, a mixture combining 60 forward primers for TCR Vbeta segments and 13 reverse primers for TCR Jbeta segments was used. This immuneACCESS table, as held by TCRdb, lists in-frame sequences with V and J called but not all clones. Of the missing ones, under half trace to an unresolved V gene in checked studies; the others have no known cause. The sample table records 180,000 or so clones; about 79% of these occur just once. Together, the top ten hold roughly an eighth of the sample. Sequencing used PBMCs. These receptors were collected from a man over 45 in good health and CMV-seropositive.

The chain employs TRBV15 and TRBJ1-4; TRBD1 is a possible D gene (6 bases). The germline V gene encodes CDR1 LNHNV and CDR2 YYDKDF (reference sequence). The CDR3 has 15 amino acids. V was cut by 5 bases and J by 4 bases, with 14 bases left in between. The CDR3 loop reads CATSHDRPINEKLFF. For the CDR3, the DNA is TGTGCCACCAGCCACGACAGGCCAATTAATGAAAAACTGTTTTTT. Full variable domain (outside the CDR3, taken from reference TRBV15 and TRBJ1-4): DAMVIQNPRYQVTQFGKPVTLSCSQTLNHNVMYWYQQKSSQAPKLLFHYYDKDFNNEADTPDNFQSRRPNTSFCFLDIRSPGLGDTAMYLCATSHDRPINEKLFFGSGTQLSVL.

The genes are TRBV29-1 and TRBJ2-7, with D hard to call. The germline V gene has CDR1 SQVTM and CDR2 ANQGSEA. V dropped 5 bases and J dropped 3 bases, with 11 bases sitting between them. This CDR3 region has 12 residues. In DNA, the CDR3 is TGCAGCGTTCTAGAAATGAACTACGAGCAGTACTTC. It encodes CSVLEMNYEQYF.